The 14 T cell receptor beta chains given below trace back to one sample, sequenced in a study of identical twins. TCRdb re-derived calls from the 5' RACE reads in MiXCR, one entry per CDR3 protein. The sample consists of 420,000 or so distinct CDR3 sequences, less than 20% of them appearing once. The sequencing input was naive T cells sorted from blood. The source of these receptors is a man aged 45-60 years in good health.

The table lists this clonotype with many counts. CDR3 in DNA: TGTGCCATCAGTGAGGTGACAGGGCCGCAGTACTTC. Its translation: CAISEVTGPQYF. The gene calls are TRBV10-3 and TRBJ2-4; 7 bases match TRBD1. Germline-derived CDR1 and CDR2 are ENHRY and SYGVKD. CDR3 length equals 12 residues. Trimming at V came to 2 bases and at J to 13 bases, leaving 5 bases not matched to a gene.

The chain links TRBV4-1 to TRBJ2-5; TRBD1 matches at 7 bases. V trimming: 4 bases; J trimming: 3 bases; junction bases outside the gene matches: 8. The germline gives CDR1 MGHRA, CDR2 YSYEKL. The CDR3 is 15 residues long. The CDR3 region has the DNA TGCGCCAGCAGCCGTCAGGTTGGGACAGAAGAGACCCAGTACTTC. It specifies CASSRQVGTEETQYF.

This chain uses TRBV5-1 with TRBJ2-7; D is perhaps TRBD1 or TRBD2 (5 bases each). The length of the CDR3 is 14 residues. Germline values: CDR1 SGHRS, CDR2 YFSETQ. The ends were cut back, 0 bases at V and 9 bases at J, with 16 bases in the middle. The CDR3 nucleotides read TGCGCCAGCAGCTTGGACAGGACTGCTACGAGGCAGTACTTC. This encodes CASSLDRTATRQYF.

The chain employs TRBV3-1 and TRBJ2-1; TRBD2 matches 8 bases. The V segment lost 0 bases and the J segment 4 bases; nucleotides outside the gene matches: 2. CDR3 size: 15 residues. Germline V gene lookup returns CDR1 LGHDT and CDR2 YNNKEL (reference sequence). CDR3 in amino acids: CASSQETSGYNEQFF. DNA for the CDR3: TGTGCCAGCAGCCAAGAAACTAGCGGATACAATGAGCAGTTCTTC.

This chain links TRBV28 with TRBJ2-7; D is perhaps TRBD1 or TRBD2 (6 bases each). Trimming took off 6 bases at V and 3 bases at J, with 15 bases between the two ends. The length of the CDR3 is 14 residues. The germline gives CDR1 MDHEN, CDR2 SYDVKM. The CDR3 protein is CASSHRRGDYEQYF. CDR3 bases: TGTGCCAGCAGCCATAGGAGGGGGGACTACGAGCAGTACTTC.

This clonotype was detected many times. The chain links TRBV10-3 to TRBJ2-1; 8 bases are shared with TRBD2. Per germline, CDR1 ENHRY and CDR2 SYGVKD. The V and J ends lost 11 bases and 8 bases, in that order; junction bases with no gene match: 8. The CDR3 spans 12 residues. As DNA, the CDR3 is TGTGCCCACAGCGGGAGTGTTGATGAGCAGTTCTTC. Its translation is CAHSGSVDEQFF.

The chain uses TRBV18 and TRBJ2-1; perhaps TRBD2 as D (5 bases). The germline V and J ends were trimmed by 0 bases and 4 bases, with 16 bases remaining between them. The CDR3 has 17 residues. Germline V gene sequence: CDR1 KGHSH, CDR2 LQKENI. The CDR3 spells CASSPPKTAGAYNEQFF. CDR3 DNA: TGTGCCAGCTCACCACCGAAAACGGCGGGCGCGTACAATGAGCAGTTCTTC.

This clonotype was picked up a small number of times. The chain employs TRBV12-3 or TRBV12-4 and TRBJ2-7, with 12 bases fitting TRBD2. With V trimmed by 3 bases and J by 4 bases, 7 bases remained unmatched. The CDR3 is 16 residues long. The CDR3 sequence is CASSLGLAGGRYEQYF. The DNA of the CDR3 is TGTGCCAGCAGTTTGGGGCTAGCGGGGGGGCGTTACGAGCAGTACTTC.

The table lists this clonotype with a few counts. The chain combines TRBV15 with TRBJ2-1, with TRBD2 matching 11 bases. The J segment lost 6 bases and the V segment lost 9 bases, leaving 10 bases of the junction unmatched. The length of the CDR3 is 15 residues. Germline CDR1 reads LNHNV; CDR2 reads YYDKDF (reference sequence). In DNA form, the CDR3 reads TGTGCCACTACCGAAATAGCGGGGGGGCCCAATGAGCAGTTCTTC. Its translation is CATTEIAGGPNEQFF. The variable domain in full, with the rest retrieved from reference TRBV15 and TRBJ2-1, is DAMVIQNPRYQVTQFGKPVTLSCSQTLNHNVMYWYQQKSSQAPKLLFHYYDKDFNNEADTPDNFQSRRPNTSFCFLDIRSPGLGDTAMYLCATTEIAGGPNEQFFGPGTRLTVL.

The V gene is TRBV20-1, the J gene TRBJ2-5; TRBD2 agrees at 10 bases. CDR3 length: 14 amino acids. Trimming took 7 bases from V and 4 from J; bases not matched to a gene: 9. The germline gives CDR1 DFQATT, CDR2 SNEGSKA (reference sequence). The CDR3 nucleotides are TGCAGTGGAACGACGATAGCGGGAGGAGAGACCCAGTACTTC. It encodes CSGTTIAGGETQYF.

This chain uses TRBV28 with TRBJ2-1; 7 bases agree with TRBD2. The CDR3 is made up of 14 amino acids. Trimming removed 6 bases from V and 2 bases from J; junction bases left unmatched: 4. CDR1 and CDR2 from the germline V gene are MDHEN and SYDVKM. The CDR3 nucleotides read TGTGCCAGCAGGGGGGGACTAACCTACAATGAGCAGTTCTTC. It is translated as CASRGGLTYNEQFF. The whole variable domain, remainder taken from reference TRBV28 and TRBJ2-1, is DVKVTQSSRYLVKRTGEKVFLECVQDMDHENMFWYRQDPGLGLRLIYFSYDVKMKEKGDIPEGYSVSREKKERFSLILESASTNQTSMYLCASRGGLTYNEQFFGPGTRLTVL.

The genes are TRBV2 and TRBJ2-7; weak D call: TRBD2 (6 bases). V dropped 6 bases and J dropped 5 bases, with 17 bases sitting between them. CDR3 size: 14 residues. The germline CDR1 and CDR2 sequences are SNHLY and FYNNEI. The CDR3 DNA reads TGTGCCAGCAGGCCCGGGGGAGGATACCACGAGCAGTACTTC. It codes for CASRPGGGYHEQYF.

V and J are TRBV20-1 and TRBJ2-3; tentative D call: TRBD2 (6 bases). The CDR3 is made up of 14 amino acids. The V gene's germline CDR1 is DFQATT and CDR2 SNEGSKA (reference sequence). Trimming cost V 3 bases and J 2 bases, with 12 bases left between them. The DNA for the CDR3 is TGCAGTGCTAGTTTCCGGGGGTTCACAGATACGCAGTATTTT. Its protein product is CSASFRGFTDTQYF.

J is TRBJ2-1 and V is TRBV20-1, with 7 bases identical to TRBD1. V dropped 4 bases and J dropped 4; count of bases not matched to a gene: 4. The CDR3 contains 13 residues. Germline V gene data show CDR1 as DFQATT and CDR2 as SNEGSKA (reference sequence). CDR3 protein: CSATLDRYNEQFF. The CDR3 DNA reads TGCAGTGCTACCCTGGACAGGTACAATGAGCAGTTCTTC.